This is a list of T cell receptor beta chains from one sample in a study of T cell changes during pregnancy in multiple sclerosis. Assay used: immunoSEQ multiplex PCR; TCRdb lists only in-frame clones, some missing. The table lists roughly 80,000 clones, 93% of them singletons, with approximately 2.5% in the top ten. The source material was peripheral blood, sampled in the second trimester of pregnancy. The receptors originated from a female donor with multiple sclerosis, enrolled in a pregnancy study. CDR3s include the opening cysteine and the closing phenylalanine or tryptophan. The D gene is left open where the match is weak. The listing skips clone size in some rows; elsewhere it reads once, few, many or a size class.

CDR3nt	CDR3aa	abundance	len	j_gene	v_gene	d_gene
TGTGCCAGCAGCACGACAGGGGACGATTTGGATACGCAGTATTTT	CASSTTGDDLDTQYF	.	15	TRBJ2-3	TRBV25-1	TRBD1
TGTGCCAGCAGTTTAGACCAAGGGAGCGTAAAGACCCAGTACTTC	CASSLDQGSVKTQYF	.	15	TRBJ2-5	TRBV6-5	.
TGTGCCAGCAGCCGCGGGGACGGTTGGACTGAAGCTTTCTTT	CASSRGDGWTEAFF	.	14	TRBJ1-1	TRBV6-1	.
TGCAGCGTTGTAGGGGTCCCGGGACAGGGCGCCTACGAGCAGTACTTC	CSVVGVPGQGAYEQYF	.	16	TRBJ2-7	TRBV29-1	TRBD1
TGCGCCAGCAGCCAACCTCCTTCTTGGGGCCCTGCAACTAATGAAAAACTGTTTTTT	CASSQPPSWGPATNEKLFF	.	19	TRBJ1-4	TRBV4-1	.
TGTGCCAGTGCAGCCGGGACACTCTATGGCTACACCTTC	CASAAGTLYGYTF	.	13	TRBJ1-2	TRBV19	.
TGTGCCAGCAGTGTATCGACAGGGCCATCCTCCTATGGCTACACCTTC	CASSVSTGPSSYGYTF	.	16	TRBJ1-2	TRBV6-1	TRBD1
TGTGCCAGCAGTTTAGGGACTGCACGCTCCTACGAGCAGTACTTC	CASSLGTARSYEQYF	.	15	TRBJ2-7	TRBV27	.
TGTGCCAGCAGCTTAGGTCCGGACAGGCGAAGCAATCAGCCCCAGCATTTT	CASSLGPDRRSNQPQHF	.	17	TRBJ1-5	TRBV5-6	TRBD1
TGCGCCAGCAGCCAAGTGACAGGACGGCCCACTGAAGCTTTCTTT	CASSQVTGRPTEAFF	.	15	TRBJ1-1	TRBV4-1	.
TGTGCCAGCAGTTATACCCGGTTCGACACTGAAGCTTTCTTT	CASSYTRFDTEAFF	.	14	TRBJ1-1	TRBV6-5	.
TGTGCCAGCAGCGAGGGACAGGGGGCCTACGAGCAGTACTTC	CASSEGQGAYEQYF	.	14	TRBJ2-7	TRBV9	TRBD1
TGCGCCAGCACGGAGAGGGGGACGAACACCGGGGAGCTGTTTTTT	CASTERGTNTGELFF	.	15	TRBJ2-2	TRBV5-1	.
TGTGCCAGCAGTGTTGACGGGTACTATGGCTACACCTTC	CASSVDGYYGYTF	.	13	TRBJ1-2	TRBV6-1	.
TGTGCCAGCAGCACACTCCCCGGACACCCGGGGGGGAACGAGCAGTACTTC	CASSTLPGHPGGNEQYF	once	17	TRBJ2-7	TRBV21-1	.
TGTGCCAGCAGTGACCAGGGCTATGGCTACACCTTC	CASSDQGYGYTF	.	12	TRBJ1-2	TRBV2	.
TGCGCCAGCAGCTTCGAACAGGGAACAGATACGCAGTATTTT	CASSFEQGTDTQYF	.	14	TRBJ2-3	TRBV5-1	.
TGTGCCAGCACCTCCGGGCGGGGGGGGTACAATGAGCAGTTCTTC	CASTSGRGGYNEQFF	.	15	TRBJ2-1	TRBV13	TRBD2
TGTGCCAGCAGCCTTACCGGGGAGCTGTTTTTT	CASSLTGELFF	once	11	TRBJ2-2	TRBV9	.
TGTGCCAGCAGTTACGGCGGGACAGGAGGAACCTACGAGCAGTACTTC	CASSYGGTGGTYEQYF	.	16	TRBJ2-7	TRBV6-5	TRBD1
TGTGCCAGCAGTGAATCGCGGGGAGGCAATCAGCCCCAGCATTTT	CASSESRGGNQPQHF	.	15	TRBJ1-5	TRBV2	.
TGTGCCAGCAGCCCGAACCCGGGACAGGAAGATCCGGGCTATGGCTACACCTTC	CASSPNPGQEDPGYGYTF	once	18	TRBJ1-2	TRBV13	TRBD1
TGCGCCAGCAGCTTGCTGGGCACCGACACTGAAGCTTTCTTT	CASSLLGTDTEAFF	.	14	TRBJ1-1	TRBV5-1	.
TGTGCCAGCAGCCAAGATCCAAGACTAGCGGGGAGCCAAGAGACCCAGTACTTC	CASSQDPRLAGSQETQYF	.	18	TRBJ2-5	TRBV14	TRBD2
TGTGCCAGCAGTCCCGGGTCCTTCATCCCCTACGAGCAGTACTTC	CASSPGSFIPYEQYF	.	15	TRBJ2-7	TRBV27	.
TGTGCCAGCACCGGATGGGACAGTAGTGGCTACACCTTC	CASTGWDSSGYTF	.	13	TRBJ1-2	TRBV7-6	TRBD1
TGTGCCAGCAGCCGGGGGGGTACTGAAGCTTTCTTT	CASSRGGTEAFF	.	12	TRBJ1-1	TRBV7-9	.
TGTGCCAGCAGCAACTCCAAGACAGGGTCATCACCCCTCCACTTT	CASSNSKTGSSPLHF	.	15	TRBJ1-6	TRBV5-6	TRBD1
TGCGCCAGCAGCCCCACCCCAGCGGGGGCACCGCAGCAGTACTTC	CASSPTPAGAPQQYF	.	15	TRBJ2-7	TRBV4-1	TRBD2
TGTGCCAGCAGTCCCGGGGGGGGAGGGGACTACGAGCAGTACTTC	CASSPGGGGDYEQYF	.	15	TRBJ2-7	TRBV28	TRBD2
TGTGCCAGCAGTGATCTAGGCTTGGGCAATCAGCCCCAGCATTTT	CASSDLGLGNQPQHF	.	15	TRBJ1-5	TRBV2	.
TGTGCCAGCAGTTTGGCCACAGGGGCCTACGAGCAGTACTTC	CASSLATGAYEQYF	.	14	TRBJ2-7	TRBV27	TRBD1
TGTGCCAGCAGCTCCAAATGGACAGATGAAGCTTTCTTT	CASSSKWTDEAFF	.	13	TRBJ1-1	TRBV5-6	.
TGCGCCAGCAGTGTTAGAGCGGGGGGAGGGTTGGCGGAGACCCAGTACTTC	CASSVRAGGGLAETQYF	.	17	TRBJ2-5	TRBV10-2	TRBD2
TGTGCCAGCAGCTTGGTGGGACAGGGAGCTAACTATGGCTACACCTTC	CASSLVGQGANYGYTF	.	16	TRBJ1-2	TRBV5-5	TRBD1
TGTGCCAGCAGCTACAGAACGGGGGGCTCTGGAAACACCATATATTTT	CASSYRTGGSGNTIYF	.	16	TRBJ1-3	TRBV7-6	.
TGTGCCAGCAGCCAGGGTGATGGCTACACCTTC	CASSQGDGYTF	.	11	TRBJ1-2	TRBV7-9	.
TGTGCCAGCAGCCTGACTAATGGACAGGGATTAGCCATTCAGTACTTC	CASSLTNGQGLAIQYF	.	16	TRBJ2-4	TRBV4-2	TRBD1
TGTGCCAGCAGTGGACTAGCGGGAGGGCCGGGAGAGCAGTACTTC	CASSGLAGGPGEQYF	.	15	TRBJ2-7	TRBV6-1	TRBD2
TGTGCCAGCAGCTTGGCGTCCTACGAGCAGTACTTC	CASSLASYEQYF	.	12	TRBJ2-7	TRBV5-6	.
TGTGCCAGCAGCCAATCCTGGGCAGGGCTTCAGAGCAATCAGCCCCAGCATTTT	CASSQSWAGLQSNQPQHF	.	18	TRBJ1-5	TRBV16	.
TGCAGCGTTGAACCCTTTCGGGGGAACCAAGAGACCCAGTACTTC	CSVEPFRGNQETQYF	.	15	TRBJ2-5	TRBV29-1	.
TGTGCCAGCAGTTACTCGACAGGGGAGATGAATGAGCAGTTCTTC	CASSYSTGEMNEQFF	.	15	TRBJ2-1	TRBV6-5	TRBD1
TGTGCTAGTGCCTCGGGGGGAGACTATGGCTACACCTTC	CASASGGDYGYTF	.	13	TRBJ1-2	TRBV12-5	.
TGTGCCAGCAGCCGCGGCGGGGGGAATGAGCAGTTCTTC	CASSRGGGNEQFF	.	13	TRBJ2-1	TRBV6-5	TRBD2
TGTGCCAGCAGCCAAAGTTCCGCAGGGAACACTGAAGCTTTCTTT	CASSQSSAGNTEAFF	.	15	TRBJ1-1	TRBV4-2	.
TGTGCCACCAGCAGTAGGGGAGGACGGGAGACCCAGTACTTC	CATSSRGGRETQYF	.	14	TRBJ2-5	TRBV15	.